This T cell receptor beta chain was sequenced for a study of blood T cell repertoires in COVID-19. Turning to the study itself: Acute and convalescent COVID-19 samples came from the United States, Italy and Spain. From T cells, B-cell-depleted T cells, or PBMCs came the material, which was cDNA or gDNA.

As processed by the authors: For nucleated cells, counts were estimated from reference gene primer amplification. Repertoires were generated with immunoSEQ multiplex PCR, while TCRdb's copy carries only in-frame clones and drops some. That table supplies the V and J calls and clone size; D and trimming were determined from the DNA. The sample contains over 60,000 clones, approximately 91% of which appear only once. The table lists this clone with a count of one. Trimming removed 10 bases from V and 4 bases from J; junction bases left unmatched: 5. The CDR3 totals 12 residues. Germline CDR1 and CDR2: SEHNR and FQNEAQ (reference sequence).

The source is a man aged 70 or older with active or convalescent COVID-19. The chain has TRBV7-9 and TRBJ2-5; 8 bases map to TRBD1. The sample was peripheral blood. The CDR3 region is CATQGAGETQYF. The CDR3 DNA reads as TGTGCCACCCAGGGGGCAGGAGAGACCCAGTACTTC.